This TCR beta chain comes out of a study of T cell responses to AZD1222 COVID-19 vaccine. This clone was counted once. V was trimmed by 3 bases and J by 2 bases, leaving 7 bases between them. Germline V gene sequence: CDR1 GTSNPN, CDR2 SVGIG (reference sequence). The CDR3 runs 13 residues. Assay used: immunoSEQ multiplex PCR; TCRdb lists only in-frame clones, some missing. The sample has about 120,000 clones; around 89% are singletons. The receptor was derived from an adult who received the AZD1222 COVID-19 vaccine. The chain has TRBV30 and TRBJ1-4; tentatively, D is TRBD1 (5 bases). The sequencing here drew on peripheral blood, taken 28 days after the second AZD1222 dose. The CDR3 sequence: CAWSRGTNEKLFF. The CDR3, as DNA: TGTGCCTGGAGCCGGGGGACTAATGAAAAACTGTTTTTT.